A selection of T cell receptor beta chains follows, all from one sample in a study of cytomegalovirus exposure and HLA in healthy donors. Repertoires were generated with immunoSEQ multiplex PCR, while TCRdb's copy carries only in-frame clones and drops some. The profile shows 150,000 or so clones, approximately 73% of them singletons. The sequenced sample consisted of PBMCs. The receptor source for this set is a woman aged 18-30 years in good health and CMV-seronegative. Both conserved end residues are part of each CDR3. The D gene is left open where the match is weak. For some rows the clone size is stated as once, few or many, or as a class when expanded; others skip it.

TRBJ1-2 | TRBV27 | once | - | CASSLSAGYGYTF | TGTGCCAGCAGTTTATCGGCAGGTTATGGCTACACCTTC
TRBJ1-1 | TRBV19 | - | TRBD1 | CASSSGTGGRVAFF | TGTGCCAGTAGTTCCGGGACAGGGGGCAGAGTAGCTTTCTTT
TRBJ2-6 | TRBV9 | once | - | CASSAGGGGVNVLTF | TGTGCCAGCAGCGCCGGAGGGGGGGGAGTCAACGTCCTGACTTTC
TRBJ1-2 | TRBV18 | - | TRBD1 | CASSRQGDGYTF | TGTGCCAGCTCCAGACAGGGAGACGGCTACACCTTC
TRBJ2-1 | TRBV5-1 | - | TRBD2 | CASSLEGGSMYNEQFF | TGCGCCAGCAGCTTGGAGGGCGGGAGTATGTACAATGAGCAGTTCTTC
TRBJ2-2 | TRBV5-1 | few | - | CASSLVGGTNTGELFF | TGCGCCAGCAGCTTGGTGGGCGGGACGAACACCGGGGAGCTGTTTTTT
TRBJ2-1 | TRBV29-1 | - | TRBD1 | CSVEPGTGVEEQFF | TGCAGCGTTGAGCCCGGGACAGGGGTCGAAGAGCAGTTCTTC
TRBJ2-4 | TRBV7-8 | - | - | CASSPFQPGLKAKNIQYF | TGTGCCAGCAGCCCTTTCCAACCGGGACTTAAGGCCAAAAACATTCAGTACTTC
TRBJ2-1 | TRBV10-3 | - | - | CAISPLRAGTYNEQFF | TGTGCCATCAGTCCCCTCAGGGCGGGGACCTACAATGAGCAGTTCTTC
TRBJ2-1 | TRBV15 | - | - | CATSRDPWGLNNEQFF | TGTGCCACCAGCAGAGACCCCTGGGGCCTCAACAATGAGCAGTTCTTC
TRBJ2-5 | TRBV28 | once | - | CASRWDSETQYF | TGTGCCAGCAGATGGGACTCCGAGACCCAGTACTTC
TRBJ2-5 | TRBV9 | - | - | CASSVGLAQETQYF | TGTGCCAGCAGCGTCGGACTGGCCCAAGAGACCCAGTACTTC
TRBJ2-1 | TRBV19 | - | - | CASSIPPPQRSEQFF | TGTGCCAGTAGTATACCACCCCCGCAGCGGTCGGAGCAGTTCTTC
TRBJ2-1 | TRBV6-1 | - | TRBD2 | CASSEATSGRTGYNEQFF | TGTGCCAGCAGTGAAGCCACTAGCGGGAGGACGGGATACAATGAGCAGTTCTTC
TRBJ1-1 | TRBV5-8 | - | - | CATQERPLPEAFF | TGTGCCACCCAGGAACGGCCGCTACCTGAAGCTTTCTTT
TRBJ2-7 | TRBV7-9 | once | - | CASSYWTANSYEQYF | TGTGCCAGCAGCTACTGGACAGCGAACTCCTACGAGCAGTACTTC
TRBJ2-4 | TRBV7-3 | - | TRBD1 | CASSLSWTGPKNIQYF | TGTGCCAGCAGCTTATCTTGGACAGGGCCCAAAAACATTCAGTACTTC
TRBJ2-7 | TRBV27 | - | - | CASSSNRLSYEQYF | TGTGCCAGCAGTTCGAACAGGCTCTCCTACGAGCAGTACTTC
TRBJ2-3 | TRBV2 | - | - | CASSETTQDTQYF | TGTGCCAGCAGTGAGACGACTCAAGATACGCAGTATTTT
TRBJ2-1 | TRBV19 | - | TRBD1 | CASRGTGGFWYNEQFF | TGTGCCAGTAGGGGTACAGGGGGCTTCTGGTACAATGAGCAGTTCTTC
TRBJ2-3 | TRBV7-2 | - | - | CASSLGGNRKNTQYF | TGTGCCAGCAGCTTAGGCGGGAATAGGAAAAATACGCAGTATTTT
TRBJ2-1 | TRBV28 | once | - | CASSLLQGHEQFF | TGTGCCAGCAGTTTGCTCCAGGGCCATGAGCAGTTCTTC
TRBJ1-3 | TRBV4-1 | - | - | CASSQPYGQGASSNTIYF | TGCGCCAGCAGCCAACCTTACGGACAAGGGGCCTCTTCAAACACCATATATTTT
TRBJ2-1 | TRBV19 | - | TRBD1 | CASSMSGGNEQFF | TGTGCCAGTAGTATGTCAGGGGGCAATGAGCAGTTCTTC
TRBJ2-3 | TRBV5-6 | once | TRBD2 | CASSGGTSGGSTDTQYF | TGTGCCAGCAGCGGTGGGACTAGCGGGGGAAGCACAGATACGCAGTATTTT
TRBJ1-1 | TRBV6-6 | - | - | CASSDRTGANTEAFF | TGTGCCAGCAGTGACCGGACGGGAGCGAACACTGAAGCTTTCTTT
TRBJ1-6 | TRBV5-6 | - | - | CASSLSGNSPLHF | TGTGCCAGCAGCTTGTCGGGTAATTCACCCCTCCACTTT
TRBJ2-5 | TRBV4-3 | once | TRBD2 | CASSQAAGRRETQYF | TGCGCCAGCAGCCAAGCAGCGGGAAGGCGAGAGACCCAGTACTTC
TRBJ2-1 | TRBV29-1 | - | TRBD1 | CSVDSGTGFYNEQFF | TGCAGCGTTGACTCCGGGACAGGGTTTTACAATGAGCAGTTCTTC
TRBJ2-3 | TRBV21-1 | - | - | CASNPRGLAGYTDTQYF | TGTGCCAGCAACCCACGAGGACTAGCGGGATACACAGATACGCAGTATTTT
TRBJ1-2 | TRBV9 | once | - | CASSVGREIYGYTF | TGTGCCAGCAGCGTAGGCAGGGAAATCTATGGCTACACCTTC
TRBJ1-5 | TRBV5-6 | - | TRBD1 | CASSLGQVYNQPQHF | TGTGCCAGCAGCCTAGGACAGGTTTACAATCAGCCCCAGCATTTT
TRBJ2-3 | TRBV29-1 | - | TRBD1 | CSVSRGQQSTDTQYF | TGCAGCGTCTCCCGGGGACAGCAAAGCACAGATACGCAGTATTTT
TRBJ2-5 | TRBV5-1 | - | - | CASRSGLQETQYF | TGCGCCAGCAGGTCGGGACTTCAAGAGACCCAGTACTTC
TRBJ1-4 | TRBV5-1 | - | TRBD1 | CASSLGTGWDEKLFF | TGCGCCAGCAGCCTTGGGACAGGGTGGGATGAAAAACTGTTTTTT
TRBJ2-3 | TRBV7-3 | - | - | CASSLMGGAAEDTQYF | TGTGCCAGCAGCTTAATGGGCGGGGCCGCCGAAGATACGCAGTATTTT
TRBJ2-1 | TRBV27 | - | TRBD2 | CASSLFGLAGASPNNEQFF | TGTGCCAGCAGTTTATTTGGGCTAGCGGGAGCCTCTCCGAACAATGAGCAGTTCTTC
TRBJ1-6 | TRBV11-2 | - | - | CASSLVSGRYSPLHF | TGTGCCAGCAGCTTAGTTTCCGGGAGATATTCACCCCTCCACTTT
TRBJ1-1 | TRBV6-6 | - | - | CASSPLDPRLNTEAFF | TGTGCCAGCAGTCCCCTCGATCCCAGGTTGAACACTGAAGCTTTCTTT
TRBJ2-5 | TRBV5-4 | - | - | CASSSAPSQETQYF | TGTGCCAGCAGCTCCGCCCCGAGTCAAGAGACCCAGTACTTC
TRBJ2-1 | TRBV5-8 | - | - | CASSTAGTAGSYNEQFF | TGTGCCAGCAGCACAGCCGGGACAGCGGGTTCCTACAATGAGCAGTTCTTC
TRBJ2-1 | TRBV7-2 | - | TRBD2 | CASSPLAGGGDEQFF | TGTGCCAGCAGCCCCTTGGCGGGAGGGGGAGATGAGCAGTTCTTC
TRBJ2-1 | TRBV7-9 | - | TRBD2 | CASSSPGLAGDEQFF | TGTGCCAGCAGCTCACCGGGACTAGCGGGGGATGAGCAGTTCTTC
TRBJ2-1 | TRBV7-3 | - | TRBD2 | CASSSGGGMNEQFF | TGTGCCAGCAGCTCTGGGGGGGGGATGAATGAGCAGTTCTTC
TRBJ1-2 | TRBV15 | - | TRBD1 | CATRGTVTNYGYTF | TGTGCCACCCGTGGGACAGTAACTAACTATGGCTACACCTTC
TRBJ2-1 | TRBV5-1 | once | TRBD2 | CASSSSLAGEFYNEQFF | TGCGCCAGCAGCTCCTCTCTAGCGGGGGAGTTTTACAATGAGCAGTTCTTC
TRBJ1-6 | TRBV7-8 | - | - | CASSSDVRIGRDSPLHF | TGTGCCAGCAGCTCCGACGTTAGAATAGGGAGGGATTCACCCCTCCACTTT
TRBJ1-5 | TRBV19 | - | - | CASIPTEYSNQPQHF | TGTGCCAGTATCCCGACAGAATATAGCAATCAGCCCCAGCATTTT
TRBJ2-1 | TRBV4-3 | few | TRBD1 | CASSQDGDRGYNEQFF | TGCGCCAGCAGCCAAGATGGGGACAGGGGATACAATGAGCAGTTCTTC
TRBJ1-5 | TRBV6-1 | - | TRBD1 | CASKGQGDPLPQHF | TGTGCCAGCAAAGGACAGGGGGACCCCTTACCCCAGCATTTT
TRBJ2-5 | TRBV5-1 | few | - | CASSLGQAQETQYF | TGCGCCAGCAGCTTGGGACAGGCCCAAGAGACCCAGTACTTC
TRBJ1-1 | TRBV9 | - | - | CASSVVAGMNTEAFF | TGTGCCAGCAGCGTAGTTGCAGGGATGAACACTGAAGCTTTCTTT
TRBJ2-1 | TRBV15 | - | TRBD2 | CATSVTGLATGEGYNEQFF | TGTGCCACCAGCGTTACGGGACTAGCAACAGGGGAAGGGTACAATGAGCAGTTCTTC